This entry lists 10 T cell receptor beta chains sequenced from one sample in a study of CD8 T cells in Susac syndrome. Roughly 0.45 to 1 ug RNA was reverse transcribed with random hexamers. TCRdb processed the immunoSEQ multiplex PCR reads anew with MiXCR; each CDR3 protein has one entry. The data contain roughly 180,000 distinct CDR3 sequences, around 96% of them seen just once; the ten biggest clones take up roughly 0.14%. The specimen sequenced was CD4+ T cells from PBMCs. These receptors all stem from a human donor in good health.

CDR3 region: CASSVEYSGGPPDTQYF. The CDR3 nucleotides read TGTGCCAGCAGCGTAGAGTATAGCGGGGGACCCCCAGATACGCAGTATTTT. This rearrangement joins TRBV9 to TRBJ2-3; 9 bases match TRBD2. V shed 0 bases and J 4 bases; nucleotides not matched to a gene: 9. The CDR3 totals 17 residues. CDR1 and CDR2 from the germline V gene are SGDLS and YYNGEE.

The chain uses TRBV5-4 and TRBJ2-7, with 8 bases that match TRBD1. Trimming at V came to 0 bases and at J to 3 bases, leaving 5 bases not matched to a gene. Germline V gives CDR1 SGHNT, CDR2 YYREEE (reference sequence). The CDR3 covers 15 residues. The CDR3 bases are TGTGCCAGCAGCTTGGCCGGGACAGGAGGCTACGAGCAGTACTTC. It codes for CASSLAGTGGYEQYF.

The V gene is TRBV6-2 or TRBV6-3, the J gene TRBJ2-1; 8 positions match TRBD2. Germline loops: CDR1 MNHEY, CDR2 SVGEGT. This CDR3 has 15 residues. With 5 bases clipped from V and 3 bases from J, the junction kept 6 bases outside the gene matches. CDR3 nucleotides: TGTGCCAGCAGTCCAGGACTAGCTAACTACAATGAGCAGTTCTTC. It specifies CASSPGLANYNEQFF.

The J gene is TRBJ2-7, the V gene TRBV12-3 or TRBV12-4; TRBD1 might be the D (5 bases). CDR3 size: 14 residues. V lost 7 bases to trimming and J lost 1 base, with 14 bases between them. CDR3 sequence (DNA): TGTGCCAGCAAGCAGGGTTACTCTTCCTACGAGCAGTACTTC. Its protein product is CASKQGYSSYEQYF.

The J gene is TRBJ2-2, the V gene TRBV4-3; no definite D call. The CDR3 covers 13 residues. Between the trimmed V and J ends, which lost 2 bases and 8 bases, there was a span of 9 bases. Looked up from germline, CDR1 is LGHNA and CDR2 is YSLEER. CDR3 sequence (DNA): TGCGCCAGCAGCCAAATGTCCGGGGGGGAGCTGTTTTTT. It translates to CASSQMSGGELFF.

The gene calls are TRBV7-9 and TRBJ2-7; unclear D gene. V lost 5 bases, J lost 0 bases, and 14 bases lay in between. The length of the CDR3 is 15 residues. From germline, CDR1 is SEHNR and CDR2 FQNEAQ (reference sequence). The CDR3 DNA follows: TGTGCCAGCAGCCCTCTCCAGCCACGCTCCTACGAGCAGTACTTC. This codes for CASSPLQPRSYEQYF.

This rearrangement joins TRBV6-5 to TRBJ2-1; D could derive from TRBD1 or TRBD2 (5 bases each). Germline CDR1 reads MNHEY; CDR2 reads SVGAGI. This CDR3 contains 14 residues. Trimming removed 9 bases from V and 0 bases from J, with 12 bases in between. For the CDR3, the DNA is TGTGCCAGACGTCGGGGCTACTCCTACAATGAGCAGTTCTTC. Amino acids: CARRRGYSYNEQFF.

This chain joins TRBV25-1 and TRBJ2-6; D not resolved. Germline lookup yields CDR1 MGHDK and CDR2 SYGVNS. CDR3 length: 17 residues. Trimming removed 6 bases from V and 1 base from J, with 16 bases in between. The CDR3 DNA sequence: TGTGCCAGCAGGTGTGACACTTTCCTTTCTGGGGCCAACGTCCTGACTTTC. Protein sequence: CASRCDTFLSGANVLTF.

The V call is TRBV20-1, the J call TRBJ2-7; 7 bases are shared with TRBD2. J gave up 1 base and V 0 bases, and 6 bases lay outside the gene matches. Germline lookup yields CDR1 DFQATT and CDR2 SNEGSKA (reference sequence). The CDR3 contains 15 residues. The CDR3 DNA is TGCAGTGCTAGAGAGGCGGCTAGCGGTTCCTACGAGCAGTACTTC. Its protein product is CSAREAASGSYEQYF.

V is TRBV29-1 and J is TRBJ2-7; no clear D gene. V lost 4 bases, J lost 6 bases, and 10 bases lay in between. This CDR3 region has 11 residues. Germline V lookup: CDR1 SQVTM, CDR2 ANQGSEA. CDR3 sequence reads: CSVASSLEQYF. The DNA of the CDR3 is TGCAGCGTTGCCTCATCCCTCGAGCAGTACTTC.